This T cell receptor beta chain was profiled in a study of OX40 agonist ivuxolimab in advanced cancers. Study at large: Melanoma, hepatocellular carcinoma, head and neck or renal cell cancer occurred in dose-escalation patients. General study points: CD4+ T cells averaged fewer expanded clones than CD8+ T cells. Low normalized T-cell clonal expansion was additionally recorded for some nonresponders.

This clone was picked up a small number of times. Its antigen is undetermined. Trimming removed 7 bases at V and 3 bases at J, with 7 bases between. CDR1 is SNHLY, CDR2 FYNNEI, per germline. This CDR3 is 12 amino acids long. Some clones are missing from TCRdb's copy, which holds only in-frame ones; the method was immunoSEQ multiplex PCR. The table lists tens of thousands of clones, about nine tenths of them singletons, with roughly 6.2% in the top ten. The input for sequencing was CD4+ or CD8+ T cells sorted from blood, taken in a trial of the OX40 agonist ivuxolimab. This TCR was recovered from an adult with an advanced solid tumor such as melanoma, head and neck, liver or kidney cancer. The rearrangement joins TRBV2 to TRBJ1-5; unclear D gene. CDR3 amino acids: CASKLLNQPQHF. CDR3 nucleotides: TGTGCCAGCAAGCTACTCAATCAGCCCCAGCATTTT.